The 24 T cell receptor beta chains in this list originate from one sample, sequenced in a study of cytomegalovirus exposure and HLA in healthy donors. Amplification used 60 Vbeta primers and 13 Jbeta primers. The data were produced by immunoSEQ multiplex PCR, yet TCRdb's version contains in-frame clones alone and is incomplete. The data show under 200,000 clones, roughly 87% seen once. The sample taken for sequencing was PBMCs. All receptors come from a girl aged 10-17 years in good health and CMV-seropositive.

The chain recombines TRBV5-5 with TRBJ2-7; TRBD2 matches at 9 bases. V shed 0 bases and J 2 bases; nucleotides not matched to a gene: 6. The CDR3 sequence is 16 residues long. Per germline, CDR1 SGHKS and CDR2 YYEKEE (reference sequence). The CDR3 DNA follows: TGTGCCAGCAGCTTGGGGCGGGGGGGGGCCCCCTACGAGCAGTACTTC. Translating it yields CASSLGRGGAPYEQYF.

This chain connects TRBV30 to TRBJ1-2, with D possibly being TRBD1 (5 bases). V was shortened by 3 bases and J by 8 bases, with 13 bases between the two germline ends. The CDR3 loop spans 12 amino acids. Germline values: CDR1 GTSNPN, CDR2 SVGIG (reference sequence). The CDR3 nucleotides are TGTGCCTGGAGAGCTGGGGGAGGCGGCTACACCTTC. Residues: CAWRAGGGGYTF.

The chain carries TRBV2 and TRBJ2-7; a possible D gene is TRBD1 (5 bases). The ends were cut back, 6 bases at V and 2 bases at J, with 8 bases in the middle. Germline-derived CDR1 and CDR2 are SNHLY and FYNNEI. The CDR3 is made up of 12 amino acids. The CDR3 loop reads CASRDIAYEQYF. The CDR3 DNA reads TGTGCCAGCAGGGACATAGCCTACGAGCAGTACTTC.

The chain carries TRBV2 and TRBJ1-5, with D tentatively TRBD1 (5 bases). Germline V gives CDR1 SNHLY, CDR2 FYNNEI. Trimming took off 3 bases at V and 4 bases at J, with 10 bases between the two ends. This CDR3 is built from 14 residues. The CDR3 loop is CASSELRANQPQHF. The CDR3 DNA follows: TGTGCCAGCAGTGAGCTCAGGGCGAATCAGCCCCAGCATTTT. The variable domain in full, with the rest retrieved from reference TRBV2 and TRBJ1-5, is EPEVTQTPSHQVTQMGQEVILRCVPISNHLYFYWYRQILGQKVEFLVSFYNNEISEKSEIFDDQFSVERPDGSNFTLKIRSTKLEDSAMYFCASSELRANQPQHFGDGTRLSIL.

This chain links TRBV6-5 with TRBJ2-7; 9 nucleotides line up with TRBD2. Per the germline V gene, CDR1 is MNHEY and CDR2 is SVGAGI. Trimming took 0 bases from V and 6 from J; bases not matched to a gene: 6. The CDR3 sequence is 15 residues long. The CDR3 loop reads CASSYSGLAGREQYF. CDR3 coding DNA: TGTGCCAGCAGTTACTCGGGGCTAGCGGGACGCGAGCAGTACTTC.

This chain uses TRBV5-6 with TRBJ1-1, with TRBD1 as a possible D gene (6 bases). Germline lookup yields CDR1 SGHDT and CDR2 YYEEEE. The CDR3 has 14 residues. V lost 2 bases, J lost 3 bases, and 11 bases lay in between. This CDR3 reads CASSLLQGHTEAFF. In nucleotides, the CDR3 is TGTGCCAGCAGCTTACTACAGGGACACACTGAAGCTTTCTTT.

This clone occurred once. This sequence joins TRBV9 and TRBJ2-5; 8 nucleotides align to TRBD1. V trimming: 0 bases; J trimming: 3 bases; junction bases outside the gene matches: 7. Looked up from germline, CDR1 is SGDLS and CDR2 is YYNGEE. There are 16 residues in the CDR3. CDR3 nucleotides: TGTGCCAGCAGCGTAGGCCCCAGGGGGCGGGAAGAGACCCAGTACTTC. Its protein is CASSVGPRGREETQYF. Looking up the rest from reference TRBV9 and TRBJ2-5 gives the full variable domain: DSGVTQTPKHLITATGQRVTLRCSPRSGDLSVYWYQQSLDQGLQFLIQYYNGEERAKGNILERFSAQQFPDLHSELNLSSLELGDSALYFCASSVGPRGREETQYFGPGTRLLVL.

The chain is built from TRBV30 and TRBJ2-7, with TRBD2 matching 7 bases. Per the germline V gene, CDR1 is GTSNPN and CDR2 is SVGIG (reference sequence). J lost 3 bases, V lost 0 bases, and 5 bases had no gene match. There are 14 residues in the CDR3. In DNA, the CDR3 is TGTGCCTGGAGTGTACATCCTAGCGGCTACGAGCAGTACTTC. Protein: CAWSVHPSGYEQYF.

This rearrangement joins TRBV7-6 to TRBJ1-1; no firm D call. Trimming pared 0 bases from V and 9 bases from J, leaving 8 bases between. Germline CDR1 and CDR2: SGHVS and FNYEAQ. CDR3 length equals 12 residues. The DNA of the CDR3 is TGTGCCAGCAGCTTAGCGGGCGAGAAAGCTTTCTTT. It translates to CASSLAGEKAFF. The whole variable domain, remainder taken from reference TRBV7-6 and TRBJ1-1, is GAGVSQSPRYKVTKRGQDVALRCDPISGHVSLYWYRQALGQGPEFLTYFNYEAQQDKSGLPNDRFSAERPEGSISTLTIQRTEQRDSAMYRCASSLAGEKAFFGQGTRLTVV.

The chain recombines TRBV27 with TRBJ1-2; 7 nucleotides align to TRBD1. The CDR3 totals 14 residues. In germline, CDR1 is MNHEY, CDR2 SMNVEV (reference sequence). V dropped 5 bases and J dropped 5; count of bases not matched to a gene: 8. The CDR3 loop reads CASSPTGTAYGYTF. CDR3 DNA: TGTGCCAGCAGTCCGACCGGGACAGCTTATGGCTACACCTTC.

This chain links TRBV5-1 with TRBJ2-7; perhaps TRBD1 as D (6 bases). Trimming shortened V by 0 bases and J by 1 base, and 8 bases separated the two germline ends. The CDR3 runs to 14 residues. The germline V gene encodes CDR1 SGHRS and CDR2 YFSETQ. In DNA, the CDR3 is TGCGCCAGCAGCTTGGTCGGACAGTCCTACGAGCAGTACTTC. Residues: CASSLVGQSYEQYF.

The chain uses TRBV6-5 and TRBJ1-2, with D possibly being TRBD1 (5 bases). The V gene lost 6 bases and the J gene lost 4 bases, with 15 bases spanning the gap. The CDR3 spans 14 residues. In germline, CDR1 is MNHEY, CDR2 SVGAGI. The CDR3 DNA is TGTGCCAGCAGACGCGGGACGGCGCCCTATGGCTACACCTTC. Its translation is CASRRGTAPYGYTF.

About this clone itself: At the DNA level, this CDR3 is encoded by other sequences in the same sample as well. The chain uses TRBV5-1 and TRBJ2-7; the match to TRBD1 covers 11 bases. The V gene's germline CDR1 is SGHRS and CDR2 YFSETQ. The CDR3 has 14 residues. V shed 3 bases and J 3 bases; nucleotides not matched to a gene: 2. CDR3 sequence reads: CASSSGTGGYEQYF. The CDR3 DNA follows: TGCGCCAGCAGCTCCGGGACAGGGGGCTACGAGCAGTACTTC.

On this clone itself: The sample has other DNA sequences that encode this CDR3 too. The chain couples TRBV5-1 to TRBJ2-3; 14 nucleotides match TRBD2. V was pared by 4 bases and J by 3 bases, with 4 bases of the junction left unmatched. Germline values: CDR1 SGHRS, CDR2 YFSETQ. This CDR3 has 16 residues. The CDR3 sequence: CASSRGLAGETDTQYF. The CDR3 bases are TGCGCCAGCAGCCGGGGACTAGCGGGAGAAACAGATACGCAGTATTTT. The whole variable domain, remainder taken from reference TRBV5-1 and TRBJ2-3, is KAGVTQTPRYLIKTRGQQVTLSCSPISGHRSVSWYQQTPGQGLQFLFEYFSETQRNKGNFPGRFSGRQFSNSRSEMNVSTLELGDSALYLCASSRGLAGETDTQYFGPGTRLTVL.

The chain combines TRBV14 with TRBJ2-1; TRBD1 matches 7 bases. The CDR3 loop spans 16 amino acids. V lost 3 bases and J lost 4; bases outside the gene matches: 9. Germline V gene sequence: CDR1 SGHDN, CDR2 FVKESK. In DNA, the CDR3 is TGTGCCAGCAGCCAGCTTGGGACAGCCGAGTACAATGAGCAGTTCTTC. This encodes CASSQLGTAEYNEQFF.

The chain has TRBV5-8 and TRBJ2-7; a possible D gene is TRBD1 (5 bases). This CDR3 is 14 amino acids long. The V end lost 2 bases, the J end lost 1 base, and 10 bases lay between the germline ends. CDR1 SGHTS and CDR2 YDEGEE come from the germline V gene. The CDR3 DNA reads as TGTGCCAGCAGCTTTTACTCAGGGTCCTACGAGCAGTACTTC. Translating gives CASSFYSGSYEQYF.

This chain connects TRBV5-1 to TRBJ1-1; weak D call: TRBD1 (6 bases). The CDR3 consists of 16 residues. The V end lost 5 bases, the J end lost 5 bases, and 22 bases lay between the germline ends. Per germline, CDR1 SGHRS and CDR2 YFSETQ. The CDR3 DNA sequence: TGCGCCAGCAGTGAACGGGTTCCAGGGGCTGGGACTGAAGCTTTCTTT. It yields the protein CASSERVPGAGTEAFF.

The CDR3 protein is CASSLVHNEKLFF. Here the CDR3 DNA reads TGTGCCAGCAGCTTAGTCCATAATGAAAAACTGTTTTTT. The genes are TRBV7-2 and TRBJ1-4; D ambiguous. The V and J ends lost 1 base and 4 bases respectively, with 4 bases between them. In germline, CDR1 is SGHTA, CDR2 FQGNSA. The CDR3 length is 13 residues. Combining the CDR3 with reference TRBV7-2 and TRBJ1-4 gives the whole variable domain GAGVSQSPSNKVTEKGKDVELRCDPISGHTALYWYRQSLGQGLEFLIYFQGNSAPDKSGLPSDRFSAERTGGSVSTLTIQRTQQEDSAVYLCASSLVHNEKLFFGSGTQLSVL.

The chain recombines TRBV10-3 with TRBJ1-1; D is unresolved. The CDR3 extends over 14 amino acids. The germline V and J ends were trimmed by 0 bases and 1 base, with 6 bases remaining between them. Germline CDR1 ENHRY, CDR2 SYGVKD. The CDR3 coding sequence is TGTGCCATCAGTGAGTCTGTACAGAACACTGAAGCTTTCTTT. Its protein product is CAISESVQNTEAFF.

This chain joins TRBV7-2 and TRBJ2-1; D unclear. The CDR3 totals 12 residues. V lost 5 bases and J lost 7, with 9 bases in between. Germline V gene data show CDR1 as SGHTA and CDR2 as FQGNSA. The CDR3 sequence: CASSPSRNEQFF. DNA for the CDR3: TGTGCCAGCAGCCCGTCTAGGAATGAGCAGTTCTTC.

This rearrangement joins TRBV27 to TRBJ2-7, with 14 bases lining up with TRBD2. V lost 5 bases, J lost 6 bases, and 6 bases stayed unmatched. The CDR3 is made up of 15 amino acids. Germline V gives CDR1 MNHEY, CDR2 SMNVEV (reference sequence). CDR3 DNA sequence: TGTGCCAGCAGTCTGGGACTAGCGGGAGTCTTCGAGCAGTACTTC. As protein: CASSLGLAGVFEQYF.

The J gene is TRBJ1-2, the V gene TRBV5-5, with a possible D match to TRBD1 (5 bases). The CDR3 loop spans 16 amino acids. Germline CDR1 SGHKS, CDR2 YYEKEE (reference sequence). The V end lost 0 bases, the J end lost 1 base, and 13 bases lay between the germline ends. DNA of the CDR3: TGTGCCAGCAGCTTGGGCGCACACAGGCTTAACTATGGCTACACCTTC. As protein: CASSLGAHRLNYGYTF. Full variable domain (missing parts from reference TRBV5-5 and TRBJ1-2): DAGVTQSPTHLIKTRGQQVTLRCSPISGHKSVSWYQQVLGQGPQFIFQYYEKEERGRGNFPDRFSARQFPNYSSELNVNALLLGDSALYLCASSLGAHRLNYGYTFGSGTRLTVV.

The V gene is TRBV5-6, the J gene TRBJ2-5; 9 nucleotides match TRBD2. Trimming removed 3 bases from V and 7 bases from J; junction bases left unmatched: 4. The CDR3 is 13 residues long. From germline, CDR1 is SGHDT and CDR2 YYEEEE. DNA of the CDR3: TGTGCCAGCAGCTCCGGACTAGCGACGACCCAGTACTTC. This codes for CASSSGLATTQYF.

The chain recombines TRBV7-8 with TRBJ2-7; 8 bases fit TRBD2. The germline V gene has CDR1 SGHVS and CDR2 FQNEAQ. Trimming removed 5 bases from V and 6 bases from J; junction bases left unmatched: 9. The CDR3 is made up of 14 amino acids. The CDR3 loop is CASSLRTSFVEQYF. CDR3 coding DNA: TGTGCCAGCAGCCTCCGGACTAGCTTTGTCGAGCAGTACTTC.